A single sample gave rise to the 12 T cell receptor beta chains below, sequenced in a study of CXCR3-negative and CXCR3-positive naive CD8 T cells. Each TRB cDNA library was prepared by 5' RACE (with UMI labels). TCRdb re-analyzed the 5' RACE reads; it lists each CDR3 protein once, without DNA. The sample has 75,000 to 95,000 distinct CDR3 sequences. Input material: naive CXCR3- CD8+ T cells from blood. The subset was: CD45RO-CCR7+CD27+CD95- naive CD8+ T cells lacking CXCR3 (TNR3-). These receptors were taken from a human donor in good health. Some clones in this sample may be carry-over from other donors' samples.

The chain combines TRBV5-5 with TRBJ2-5; TCRdb selects TRBD2, and the lack of DNA leaves this call unchecked. The CDR3 totals 14 residues. Germline V gene data show CDR1 as SGHKS and CDR2 as YYEKEE (reference sequence). The CDR3 is CASSLWDFEETQYF.

The V call is TRBV12-5, the J call TRBJ2-5; no DNA is available, so the TRBD1 call from TCRdb remains unchecked. The CDR3 has 15 amino acids. Germline CDR1 reads LGHNT; CDR2 reads FRNRAP. The CDR3 sequence: CASGTGQPYQETQYF. The variable domain in full, completed from reference TRBV12-5 and TRBJ2-5, reads DARVTQTPRHKVTEMGQEVTMRCQPILGHNTVFWYRQTMMQGLELLAYFRNRAPLDDSGMPKDRFSAEMPDATLATLKIQPSEPRDSAVYFCASGTGQPYQETQYFGPGTRLLVL.

V usage is TRBV7-9 and J usage is TRBJ1-1. This CDR3 has 11 residues. CDR1 is SEHNR, CDR2 FQNEAQ, per germline (reference sequence). CDR3: CASSSVEEAFF. The full variable domain, completed using reference TRBV7-9 and TRBJ1-1, is DTGVSQNPRHKITKRGQNVTFRCDPISEHNRLYWYRQTLGQGPEFLTYFQNEAQLEKSRLLSDRFSAERPKGSFSTLEIQRTEQGDSAMYLCASSSVEEAFFGQGTRLTVV.

The CDR3 sequence is CASSPGGDQETQYF. The chain joins TRBV18 to TRBJ2-5; TCRdb picks TRBD1, but there is no DNA to check that call. Germline V gene data show CDR1 as KGHSH and CDR2 as LQKENI. The CDR3 has 14 amino acids.

The J gene is TRBJ2-1, the V gene TRBV14; TCRdb's D gene call, TRBD2, goes unchecked for lack of DNA. This CDR3 has 13 amino acids. The germline CDR1 and CDR2 sequences are SGHDN and FVKESK. CDR3 protein: CASSQGLIFEQFF.

The rearrangement links TRBV10-1 to TRBJ2-1; TCRdb reports TRBD2, a call that lacks DNA to check it against. Germline CDR1 and CDR2: WNHNN and SYGVQD (reference sequence). The CDR3 covers 19 residues. The CDR3 reads CASSETPATSTSSYNEQFF.

V gene TRBV30 combines with J gene TRBJ2-7; TCRdb reports TRBD1, a call that lacks DNA to check it against. Germline lookup yields CDR1 GTSNPN and CDR2 SVGIG (reference sequence). The CDR3 covers 16 residues. The CDR3 here is CAWSGGAGGTLYEQYF.

The genes are TRBV29-1 and TRBJ1-1; TCRdb reports TRBD1, a call that lacks DNA to check it against. The CDR3 contains 17 residues. Germline CDR1 reads SQVTM; CDR2 reads ANQGSEA. CDR3 protein: CSVEASERGQGNTEAFF. The entire variable domain, with the rest obtained from reference TRBV29-1 and TRBJ1-1, is as follows: SAVISQKPSRDICQRGTSLTIQCQVDSQVTMMFWYRQQPGQSLTLIATANQGSEATYESGFVIDKFPISRPNLTFSTLTVSNMSPEDSSIYLCSVEASERGQGNTEAFFGQGTRLTVV.

The V call is TRBV7-7, the J call TRBJ2-5; TCRdb selects TRBD1, and the lack of DNA leaves this call unchecked. CDR1 and CDR2 from the germline V gene are SSHAT and FNYEAQ (reference sequence). This CDR3 has 17 amino acids. CDR3 sequence reads: CASSAAGGITPGETQYF.

The V and J genes are TRBV29-1 and TRBJ1-2; TCRdb indicates TRBD1, and absent DNA this call remains unverified. The germline gives CDR1 SQVTM, CDR2 ANQGSEA. The CDR3 loop spans 12 amino acids. The CDR3 loop is CSVPATGDGYTF.

The chain carries TRBV6-5 and TRBJ2-1. Germline V gives CDR1 MNHEY, CDR2 SVGAGI. The CDR3 length is 13 residues. The CDR3 is CASSKDLVAEQFF.

The chain combines TRBV6-5 with TRBJ1-4. The length of the CDR3 is 16 residues. Germline V lookup: CDR1 MNHEY, CDR2 SVGAGI. CDR3 amino acids: CASLYGSLTTNEKLFF.